The 26 T cell receptor beta chains presented below share a single source sample, sequenced in a study of T cells in Graves' hyperthyroidism and ophthalmopathy. Template material for amplifying TCR beta CDR3 regions consisted of RNA transcripts. When the TCR CDR3 underwent first-round RT-PCR, the HTBI primer set was used. One entry per CDR3 protein, called by TCRdb with MiXCR from the multiplex PCR reads. The table records hundreds of thousands of distinct CDR3 sequences, over 12% of them present only once. The sequenced sample was blood. The receptor source for this set is a man aged 18 to 30 with Graves' ophthalmopathy.

In this sample, this clonotype turned up many times. The J gene is TRBJ1-5, the V gene TRBV20-1; possibly TRBD1 for D (5 bases). Trimming took off 4 bases at V and 1 base at J, with 17 bases between the two ends. Germline V gene data show CDR1 as DFQATT and CDR2 as SNEGSKA (reference sequence). The CDR3 is 16 residues long. CDR3 bases: TGCAGTGCTATCCAGGTCGGGAAGGGGAGCAATCAGCCCCAGCATTTT. Translation: CSAIQVGKGSNQPQHF.

The chain uses TRBV7-9 and TRBJ2-1, with 8 nucleotides matching TRBD1. The CDR3 sequence is 14 residues long. Germline V gene data show CDR1 as SEHNR and CDR2 as FQNEAQ (reference sequence). V lost 7 bases, J lost 8 bases, and 10 bases stayed unmatched. CDR3 residues: CASNPDRVFDEQFF. The CDR3 bases are TGTGCCAGCAACCCGGACAGGGTTTTCGATGAGCAGTTCTTC.

This clonotype was seen at least ten times. V usage is TRBV29-1 and J usage is TRBJ1-2, with D tentatively TRBD1 (5 bases). Germline assignment: CDR1 SQVTM and CDR2 ANQGSEA. The CDR3 loop spans 12 amino acids. V was clipped by 3 bases and J by 6 bases, with 11 bases between them. The CDR3 here is CSVDRDGDGYTF. The CDR3 nucleotides read TGCAGCGTTGATCGGGACGGCGATGGCTACACCTTC.

Many counts were recorded for this clonotype. J is TRBJ2-7 and V is TRBV30; D possibly corresponds to TRBD1 (5 bases). Germline values: CDR1 GTSNPN, CDR2 SVGIG (reference sequence). The CDR3 is made up of 11 amino acids. The V and J ends lost 5 bases and 6 bases respectively, with 11 bases between them. The CDR3 coding sequence is TGTGCCTGGGAGACAGATCTCGAGCAGTACTTC. It codes for CAWETDLEQYF.

This clonotype was found a few times. The chain is built from TRBV11-2 and TRBJ2-3; D is unresolved. Trimming took 5 bases from V and 7 from J, leaving 16 bases between them. This CDR3 contains 14 residues. CDR1 and CDR2 from the germline V gene are SGHAT and FQNNGV. CDR3 in DNA: TGTGCCAGCAGCCCAAGGAGTTTCACCTATACGCAGTATTTT. Protein: CASSPRSFTYTQYF.

The rearrangement links TRBV24-1 to TRBJ2-2; D is possibly TRBD1 (5 bases). Germline V CDR1 and CDR2: KGHDR, SFDVKD. V shed 1 base and J shed 2 bases, with 7 bases lying between them. This CDR3 has 15 amino acids. The CDR3 DNA reads as TGTGCCACCAGTGATTTCAGGGTAAACACCGGGGAGCTGTTTTTT. Protein sequence: CATSDFRVNTGELFF.

This clonotype was detected a few times. DNA of the CDR3: TGTGCCATCAGGGACACCGGGACAGGGATCCACGAGCAGTACTTC. It codes for CAIRDTGTGIHEQYF. The J gene is TRBJ2-7, the V gene TRBV10-3; 9 bases match TRBD1. The V segment lost 6 bases and the J segment 5 bases; nucleotides outside the gene matches: 11. CDR3 length equals 15 residues. Germline V gives CDR1 ENHRY, CDR2 SYGVKD.

This clonotype was picked up many times. This sequence joins TRBV2 and TRBJ2-1; D may be TRBD2 (6 bases). CDR3 length: 14 residues. V lost 6 bases to trimming and J lost 3 bases, with 12 bases between them. Germline-derived CDR1 and CDR2 are SNHLY and FYNNEI. In DNA, the CDR3 is TGTGCCAGCAGCGGGACTGGCGGCTACAATGAGCAGTTCTTC. It yields the protein CASSGTGGYNEQFF.

As regards this clonotype: Being one base from a much bigger clone, this may be a read error. This chain links TRBV10-3 with TRBJ2-5; 7 bases agree with TRBD1. CDR3 length: 13 residues. Germline V CDR1 and CDR2: ENHRY, SYGVKD. This CDR3 is CPSTGPPGETQYF. The CDR3 DNA follows: TGTCCCTCGACAGGGCCCCCTGGAGAGACCCAGTACTTC.

This clonotype was picked up a small number of times. The chain joins TRBV28 to TRBJ2-3, with 9 bases fitting TRBD1. CDR1 is MDHEN and CDR2 is SYDVKM in the germline V gene. V trimming: 6 bases; J trimming: 0 bases; junction bases outside the gene matches: 4. This CDR3 is 15 amino acids long. CDR3 sequence reads: CASRTGGASTDTQYF. CDR3 nucleotide sequence: TGTGCCAGCAGAACAGGGGGCGCTAGCACAGATACGCAGTATTTT.

This clonotype occurred many times. The CDR3 nucleotides read TGTGCCAGCAGCTTGAGGGCAGGTCGGCAGCCCCAGCATTTT. Residues: CASSLRAGRQPQHF. This sequence joins TRBV5-6 and TRBJ1-5; D gene ambiguous. The V and J ends lost 1 base and 7 bases respectively, with 12 bases between them. The V gene's germline CDR1 is SGHDT and CDR2 YYEEEE. The CDR3 is 14 amino acids.

The table lists this clonotype with many counts. The chain joins TRBV6-5 to TRBJ1-1; perhaps TRBD1 as D (5 bases). The germline V gene encodes CDR1 MNHEY and CDR2 SVGAGI. This CDR3 has 13 amino acids. Trimming removed 1 base at V and 8 bases at J, with 11 bases between. CDR3 protein: CASSYLNRPEAFF. In DNA, the CDR3 is TGTGCCAGCAGTTACTTAAACAGGCCCGAAGCTTTCTTT.

V gene TRBV19 combines with J gene TRBJ1-1; D is unclear. CDR3 length: 15 residues. V lost 3 bases to trimming and J lost 3 bases, with 14 bases between them. Germline V gene sequence: CDR1 LNHDA, CDR2 SQIVND (reference sequence). The CDR3 nucleotides read TGTGCCAGTAGTATTGGGTGGGGTATCGACACTGAAGCTTTCTTT. This gives the protein CASSIGWGIDTEAFF.

This clonotype was detected ten times or more. The gene calls are TRBV18 and TRBJ2-3; D ambiguous. The V and J ends lost 3 bases and 1 base respectively, with 8 bases between them. Germline CDR1 reads KGHSH; CDR2 reads LQKENI. The CDR3 is 14 residues long. Written as DNA, the CDR3 is TGTGCCAGCTCACCCCTAGGCGGCACAGATACGCAGTATTTT. Its translation: CASSPLGGTDTQYF.

This clonotype was seen just once. The chain uses TRBV5-1 and TRBJ2-3, with 7 bases identical to TRBD2. The V gene's germline CDR1 is SGHRS and CDR2 YFSETQ. V gave up 3 bases and J gave up 4 bases; unmatched junction bases: 8. This CDR3 has 15 residues. CDR3 bases: TGCGCCAGCAGCTGGGGAGGGCCCCTTTCAGATACGCAGTATTTT. Amino acids: CASSWGGPLSDTQYF.

This clonotype was recorded at least ten times. J is TRBJ2-4 and V is TRBV13, with TRBD2 as a possible D gene (6 bases). This CDR3 spans 15 amino acids. Germline V gene sequence: CDR1 PRHDT, CDR2 FYEKMQ (reference sequence). The V gene lost 11 bases and the J gene lost 0 bases, with 17 bases spanning the gap. Written as DNA, the CDR3 is TGTGCCTCCACTCGGAGGGAGATAGCCAAAAACATTCAGTACTTC. Its protein product is CASTRREIAKNIQYF.

This clonotype appeared a few times. The CDR3 here is CASSYTTSVTNEKLFF. The CDR3 DNA is TGTGCCAGCAGTTACACCACTTCGGTAACTAATGAAAAACTGTTTTTT. The chain links TRBV6-2 or TRBV6-3 to TRBJ1-4; D uncertain. The CDR3 is 16 amino acids. Looked up from germline, CDR1 is MNHEY and CDR2 is SVGEGT. V was shortened by 2 bases and J by 1 base, with 11 bases between the two germline ends.

This clonotype was seen a few times. V gene TRBV19 combines with J gene TRBJ1-5; 7 nucleotides line up with TRBD1. V lost 5 bases, J lost 6 bases, and 10 bases stayed unmatched. Germline lookup yields CDR1 LNHDA and CDR2 SQIVND (reference sequence). The CDR3 sequence is 15 residues long. The CDR3 spells CASSDHPGGSQPQHF. The CDR3 nucleotides read TGTGCCAGTAGTGACCACCCAGGGGGTTCTCAGCCCCAGCATTTT.

In regard to this clonotype: A much larger clonotype is one base distant, so this may be a read error. CDR3 loop: CASAGLAGVDEQLF. CDR3 sequence (DNA): TGTGCCAGCGCCGGACTAGCGGGAGTGGATGAGCAGCTCTTC. J is TRBJ2-1 and V is TRBV12-3 or TRBV12-4, with TRBD2 identical over 13 bases. The CDR3 is made up of 14 amino acids.

This clonotype was counted many times. V usage is TRBV12-3 or TRBV12-4 and J usage is TRBJ2-1, with D maybe TRBD2 (7 bases). CDR3 length: 15 amino acids. V gave up 6 bases and J gave up 4 bases, with 16 bases separating them. The CDR3 sequence is CASSFHRGAYNEQFF. The CDR3 DNA is TGTGCCAGCAGCTTCCATCGGGGGGCATACAATGAGCAGTTCTTC.

The chain links TRBV5-1 to TRBJ1-4; D is uncertain. Trimming left V 4 bases short and J 1 base short, with 11 bases between. This CDR3 spans 15 amino acids. Germline values: CDR1 SGHRS, CDR2 YFSETQ. The CDR3 nucleotides read TGCGCCAGCAGCCCGACCTGGGGAACTAATGAAAAACTGTTTTTT. Its protein is CASSPTWGTNEKLFF.

This clonotype was found many times. V gene TRBV10-2 combines with J gene TRBJ2-5; a weak D match, TRBD1 (8 bases). The germline V gene encodes CDR1 WSHSY and CDR2 SAAADI. The CDR3 has 14 residues. V was shortened by 7 bases and J by 5 bases, with 17 bases between the two germline ends. This CDR3 reads CASTETGEGETQYF. The CDR3 bases are TGCGCCAGCACCGAGACAGGGGAGGGGGAGACCCAGTACTTC.

This clonotype has at least ten counts. This sequence joins TRBV28 and TRBJ1-1; 10 nucleotides match TRBD1. V was clipped by 6 bases and J by 1 base; unmatched bases: 8. The CDR3 is made up of 16 amino acids. Germline values: CDR1 MDHEN, CDR2 SYDVKM. CDR3 sequence reads: CASSHLGQGGNTEAFF. The CDR3 coding sequence is TGTGCCAGCAGCCACCTCGGACAGGGGGGGAACACTGAAGCTTTCTTT.

This clonotype was counted at least ten times. The chain uses TRBV12-3 or TRBV12-4 and TRBJ2-7; D tentatively reads TRBD1 or TRBD2 (5 bases each). V dropped 5 bases and J dropped 6 bases, with 17 bases sitting between them. CDR3 length: 14 residues. CDR3 nucleotides: TGTGCCAGCAGTCCTAGCAGGGCGATGCGCGAGCAGTACTTC. This gives the protein CASSPSRAMREQYF.

The sample holds many counts of this clonotype. The chain combines TRBV18 with TRBJ2-1, with TRBD2 matching over 7 bases. The CDR3 runs to 16 residues. Germline V gene data show CDR1 as KGHSH and CDR2 as LQKENI. The J segment lost 0 bases and the V segment lost 3 bases, leaving 5 bases of the junction unmatched. CDR3: CASSPRASGSYNEQFF. The CDR3 DNA reads TGTGCCAGCTCACCTCGGGCTAGCGGCTCCTACAATGAGCAGTTCTTC.

With regard to this clonotype: One junction end does not reproduce the germline sequence, and a read error may be involved. The genes are TRBV20-1 and TRBJ2-5, with a tentative D call TRBD2 (5 bases). Germline CDR1 reads DFQATT; CDR2 reads SNEGSKA (reference sequence). This CDR3 contains 11 residues. CDR3 protein: CSARDQSSGNF. CDR3 nucleotide sequence: TGCAGTGCTAGAGATCAGTCCTCGGGGAACTTC.